The rows below give T cell receptor beta chains drawn from one sample of a study of blood T cell repertoires in COVID-19. Sequenced by immunoSEQ multiplex PCR; TCRdb stores in-frame clones only, minus some. The table has approximately 340,000 clones, roughly 89% seen once. Sequenced material: peripheral blood. The receptors come from a man aged 25-40 years with COVID-19, enrolled during active disease. The CDR3 runs from the conserved cysteine through the conserved F or W. A D gene is named only where the DNA matches it firmly. Clone size is given for some rows only: seen once, a few or many times, or a class if the clone is expanded.

clone_size: NA; v_call: TRBV10-1; j_call: TRBJ1-1; d_call: NA; cdr3_aa: CAHKAKVLETEAFF; cdr3_nt: TGCGCCCATAAGGCGAAGGTCTTGGAGACTGAAGCTTTCTTT
clone_size: NA; v_call: TRBV7-2; j_call: TRBJ1-1; d_call: NA; cdr3_aa: CASRFGGARVEAFF; cdr3_nt: TGTGCCAGCAGGTTTGGGGGGGCGCGGGTTGAAGCTTTCTTT
clone_size: NA; v_call: TRBV5-5; j_call: TRBJ2-6; d_call: TRBD1; cdr3_aa: CASSLSGQGARGANVLTF; cdr3_nt: TGTGCCAGCAGCTTGTCGGGACAGGGGGCGCGAGGGGCCAACGTCCTGACTTTC
clone_size: NA; v_call: TRBV2; j_call: TRBJ1-5; d_call: NA; cdr3_aa: CASSVQVLQPQHF; cdr3_nt: TGTGCCAGCAGTGTACAGGTACTCCAGCCCCAGCATTTT
clone_size: NA; v_call: TRBV18; j_call: TRBJ1-4; d_call: TRBD1; cdr3_aa: CASSPGTGEKLFF; cdr3_nt: TGTGCCAGCTCACCAGGGACAGGTGAAAAACTGTTTTTT
clone_size: few; v_call: TRBV28; j_call: TRBJ2-7; d_call: NA; cdr3_aa: CASSFVGGGAEQYF; cdr3_nt: TGTGCCAGCAGTTTTGTAGGTGGGGGCGCCGAGCAGTACTTC
clone_size: NA; v_call: TRBV27; j_call: TRBJ1-1; d_call: NA; cdr3_aa: CASSLWAMNTEAFF; cdr3_nt: TGTGCCAGCAGTTTATGGGCGATGAACACTGAAGCTTTCTTT
clone_size: NA; v_call: TRBV5-1; j_call: TRBJ2-3; d_call: TRBD2; cdr3_aa: CASSPGTSGGTDTQYF; cdr3_nt: TGCGCCAGCAGCCCTGGGACTAGCGGTGGCACAGATACGCAGTATTTT
clone_size: NA; v_call: TRBV7-3; j_call: TRBJ2-3; d_call: NA; cdr3_aa: CASSSTGQLTDTQYF; cdr3_nt: TGTGCCAGCAGCTCAACGGGACAATTGACAGATACGCAGTATTTT
clone_size: NA; v_call: TRBV6-5; j_call: TRBJ1-4; d_call: TRBD1; cdr3_aa: CASSYSLTGVGEKLFF; cdr3_nt: TGTGCCAGCAGTTACTCACTAACAGGGGTAGGGGAAAAACTGTTTTTT
clone_size: NA; v_call: TRBV4-3; j_call: TRBJ1-5; d_call: NA; cdr3_aa: CASSPSVTALNQPQHF; cdr3_nt: TGCGCCAGCAGCCCGTCTGTGACAGCCCTAAATCAGCCCCAGCATTTT
clone_size: once; v_call: TRBV19; j_call: TRBJ2-1; d_call: TRBD2; cdr3_aa: CASSFPGLAGGNEQFF; cdr3_nt: TGTGCCAGTAGTTTCCCGGGACTAGCGGGGGGCAATGAGCAGTTCTTC
clone_size: NA; v_call: TRBV11-2; j_call: TRBJ1-5; d_call: NA; cdr3_aa: CASSSRGSNQPQHF; cdr3_nt: TGTGCCAGCAGCTCCAGGGGAAGCAATCAGCCCCAGCATTTT
clone_size: NA; v_call: TRBV28; j_call: TRBJ1-2; d_call: NA; cdr3_aa: CASSSDSPGHGYGYTF; cdr3_nt: TGTGCCAGCAGTTCCGACTCTCCGGGACACGGCTATGGCTACACCTTC
clone_size: NA; v_call: TRBV4-3; j_call: TRBJ2-5; d_call: NA; cdr3_aa: CASSQDRQSNQETQYF; cdr3_nt: TGCGCCAGCAGCCAAGATAGACAATCTAACCAAGAGACCCAGTACTTC
clone_size: NA; v_call: TRBV3-1/TRBV3-2; j_call: TRBJ1-2; d_call: TRBD1; cdr3_aa: CASSQTRDRIFYGYTF; cdr3_nt: TGTGCCAGCAGCCAAACCCGGGACAGGATTTTCTATGGCTACACCTTC
clone_size: NA; v_call: TRBV27; j_call: TRBJ2-1; d_call: TRBD1; cdr3_aa: CASRPGQGFYNEQFF; cdr3_nt: TGTGCCAGCAGACCGGGACAGGGGTTTTACAATGAGCAGTTCTTC
clone_size: NA; v_call: TRBV5-5; j_call: TRBJ2-1; d_call: TRBD1; cdr3_aa: CASSPTPGTGDNEQFF; cdr3_nt: TGTGCCAGCAGCCCCACCCCTGGGACAGGGGACAATGAGCAGTTCTTC
clone_size: NA; v_call: TRBV5-1; j_call: TRBJ1-1; d_call: NA; cdr3_aa: CASSLAWRSNTEAFF; cdr3_nt: TGCGCCAGCAGCTTGGCTTGGAGGTCGAACACTGAAGCTTTCTTT
clone_size: NA; v_call: TRBV9; j_call: TRBJ1-2; d_call: NA; cdr3_aa: CASREGTYRLGGYTF; cdr3_nt: TGTGCCAGCAGGGAGGGGACGTACCGCCTTGGTGGCTACACCTTC
clone_size: once; v_call: TRBV28; j_call: TRBJ2-2; d_call: NA; cdr3_aa: CASSFTRNTGELFF; cdr3_nt: TGTGCCAGCAGTTTTACTCGGAACACCGGGGAGCTGTTTTTT
clone_size: NA; v_call: TRBV24-1; j_call: TRBJ2-3; d_call: NA; cdr3_aa: CAAGGGGTDTQYF; cdr3_nt: TGTGCCGCAGGAGGGGGCGGCACAGATACGCAGTATTTT
clone_size: NA; v_call: TRBV3-1/TRBV3-2; j_call: TRBJ2-3; d_call: TRBD2; cdr3_aa: CASSQDLASGRIIGTDTQYF; cdr3_nt: TGTGCCAGCAGCCAAGATCTGGCTAGCGGGAGGATCATAGGAACAGATACGCAGTATTTT
clone_size: NA; v_call: TRBV6-5; j_call: TRBJ1-1; d_call: NA; cdr3_aa: CASRVGAEAFF; cdr3_nt: TGTGCCAGCAGGGTGGGGGCGGAAGCTTTCTTT
clone_size: once; v_call: TRBV19; j_call: TRBJ2-7; d_call: TRBD2; cdr3_aa: CAVSSSSGSYEQYF; cdr3_nt: TGTGCCGTATCCTCATCCAGCGGGAGTTACGAGCAGTACTTC
clone_size: NA; v_call: TRBV6-5; j_call: TRBJ2-7; d_call: TRBD1; cdr3_aa: CASSGQGRPYEQYF; cdr3_nt: TGTGCCAGCAGCGGACAGGGGAGACCCTACGAGCAGTACTTC
clone_size: NA; v_call: TRBV19; j_call: TRBJ2-7; d_call: NA; cdr3_aa: CASSPPGGQIYEQYF; cdr3_nt: TGTGCCAGTAGCCCCCCCGGTGGGCAGATCTACGAGCAGTACTTC
clone_size: NA; v_call: TRBV28; j_call: TRBJ2-1; d_call: NA; cdr3_aa: CASSSSPDWSLGEQFF; cdr3_nt: TGTGCCAGCAGTTCCTCCCCGGACTGGAGTCTAGGTGAGCAGTTCTTC
clone_size: once; v_call: TRBV29-1; j_call: TRBJ2-3; d_call: NA; cdr3_aa: CSVEDYTDTQYF; cdr3_nt: TGCAGCGTTGAAGACTACACAGATACGCAGTATTTT
clone_size: NA; v_call: TRBV5-4; j_call: TRBJ1-2; d_call: TRBD1; cdr3_aa: CASSLMDRGFRGYTF; cdr3_nt: TGTGCCAGCAGCCTCATGGACAGGGGGTTTAGAGGCTACACCTTC
clone_size: once; v_call: TRBV4-3; j_call: TRBJ1-2; d_call: TRBD1; cdr3_aa: CASSQDTGGDWGYTF; cdr3_nt: TGCGCCAGCAGCCAAGATACAGGGGGCGACTGGGGCTACACCTTC
clone_size: NA; v_call: TRBV4-2; j_call: TRBJ2-4; d_call: TRBD2; cdr3_aa: CASSPPRGPGGVQYF; cdr3_nt: TGTGCCAGCAGCCCCCCCCGCGGGCCGGGGGGGGTTCAGTACTTC
clone_size: NA; v_call: TRBV5-1; j_call: TRBJ2-1; d_call: TRBD2; cdr3_aa: CASSSGGGSYNEQFF; cdr3_nt: TGCGCCAGCAGCTCCGGGGGGGGATCCTACAATGAGCAGTTCTTC
clone_size: NA; v_call: TRBV2; j_call: TRBJ1-2; d_call: NA; cdr3_aa: CASSEERGHPNYGYTF; cdr3_nt: TGTGCCAGCAGTGAAGAGCGGGGCCATCCTAACTATGGCTACACCTTC
clone_size: NA; v_call: TRBV10-3; j_call: TRBJ2-7; d_call: TRBD2; cdr3_aa: CAITSGELWRYEQYF; cdr3_nt: TGTGCCATCACTAGCGGAGAACTATGGCGCTACGAGCAGTACTTC
clone_size: NA; v_call: TRBV2; j_call: TRBJ1-1; d_call: TRBD1; cdr3_aa: CATVPLPGQVEAFF; cdr3_nt: TGTGCCACCGTCCCCCTGCCAGGACAGGTTGAAGCTTTCTTT